Each of the 11 T cell receptor beta chains below was sequenced from the same sample in a study of early stage breast cancer tumors. Profiling relied on immunoSEQ multiplex PCR, and the TCRdb table lists in-frame clones only, not all of them. The data show over 7,000 clones, 70% to 85% seen once. Specimen: normal breast tissue next to the tumor. The receptors come from a person in their sixties or seventies with breast cancer.

This clone was counted only a few times. The CDR3 nucleotides read TGTGCCACCAGCAGAGGTCTAGTGGAGACCCAGTACTTC. Translated: CATSRGLVETQYF. The chain combines TRBV15 with TRBJ2-5; no definite D call. The length of the CDR3 is 13 residues. V was trimmed by 1 base and J by 5 bases, leaving 8 bases between them. Germline V gene sequence: CDR1 LNHNV, CDR2 YYDKDF (reference sequence).

V is TRBV7-2 and J is TRBJ2-7, with a weak D call TRBD1 (6 bases). With 5 bases removed from V and 2 bases from J, the gap between germline ends came to 10 bases. The CDR3 consists of 13 residues. Germline V gene lookup returns CDR1 SGHTA and CDR2 FQGNSA. The CDR3 loop is CASSRRGTYEQYF. The CDR3 nucleotides are TGTGCCAGCAGCCGCAGGGGTACCTACGAGCAGTACTTC.

The CDR3 nucleotides are TGTGCCAGTAAGGATTCAGGACAGACCTCTGGAAACACCATATATTTT. It yields the protein CASKDSGQTSGNTIYF. The chain employs TRBV5-6 and TRBJ1-3, with D perhaps TRBD1 (6 bases). The germline CDR1 and CDR2 sequences are SGHDT and YYEEEE. V lost 8 bases and J lost 0, with 18 bases in between. CDR3 length: 16 amino acids.

This clone was recorded only once. This chain uses TRBV9 with TRBJ1-6; no reliable D call. This CDR3 region has 15 residues. V was trimmed by 0 bases and J by 7 bases, leaving 11 bases between them. From germline, CDR1 is SGDLS and CDR2 YYNGEE. CDR3 coding DNA: TGTGCCAGCAGCGTAGAGTCGTCCCGGAATTCACCCCTCCACTTT. Translated: CASSVESSRNSPLHF.

This chain links TRBV27 with TRBJ2-7, with 9 bases matching TRBD1. The CDR3 extends over 14 amino acids. Germline trimming cut 10 bases from V and 5 bases from J; bases unmatched to any gene: 12. CDR1 is MNHEY and CDR2 is SMNVEV in the germline V gene (reference sequence). DNA of the CDR3: TGTGCCACCAGCGACGGGACAGGGCCCCACGAGCAGTACTTC. Translation gives CATSDGTGPHEQYF.

The rearrangement links TRBV30 to TRBJ2-2, with 8 bases fitting TRBD2. In germline, CDR1 is GTSNPN, CDR2 SVGIG (reference sequence). The J segment lost 5 bases and the V segment lost 4 bases, leaving 3 bases of the junction unmatched. This CDR3 is 13 amino acids long. The CDR3 region is CAWTSGFTGELFF. The DNA of the CDR3 is TGTGCCTGGACTAGCGGGTTTACCGGGGAGCTGTTTTTT.

The rearrangement links TRBV19 to TRBJ2-3; the D call may be TRBD1 or TRBD2 (6 bases each). This CDR3 region has 15 residues. Germline CDR1 is LNHDA and CDR2 is SQIVND (reference sequence). V lost 3 bases and J lost 3, with 13 bases in between. The CDR3 DNA sequence: TGTGCCAGTAGTATCATGGGGGGCGCGACAGATACGCAGTATTTT. Its translation: CASSIMGGATDTQYF.

CDR3 nucleotide sequence: TGTGCCAGCAGCGGAATGGACAGGGGTCAACCGTACGAGCAGTACTTC. This codes for CASSGMDRGQPYEQYF. J is TRBJ2-7 and V is TRBV5-5, with 9 nucleotides matching TRBD1. Trimming removed 4 bases from V and 4 bases from J; junction bases left unmatched: 12. Germline loops: CDR1 SGHKS, CDR2 YYEKEE (reference sequence). The CDR3 loop spans 16 amino acids.

This chain connects TRBV18 to TRBJ1-1, with D uncertain. CDR1 KGHSH and CDR2 LQKENI come from the germline V gene. The V gene lost 3 bases and the J gene lost 6 bases, with 11 bases spanning the gap. The CDR3 consists of 13 residues. CDR3 nucleotides: TGTGCCAGCTCACCGGTCCCGGACGCTGAAGCTTTCTTT. Its translation is CASSPVPDAEAFF. Supplemented by reference TRBV18 and TRBJ1-1, the full variable domain reads NAGVMQNPRHLVRRRGQEARLRCSPMKGHSHVYWYRQLPEEGLKFMVYLQKENIIDESGMPKERFSAEFPKEGPSILRIQQVVRGDSAAYFCASSPVPDAEAFFGQGTRLTVV.

The chain recombines TRBV6-4 with TRBJ1-5; a possible D gene is TRBD1 (5 bases). The CDR3 sequence is 15 residues long. Germline values: CDR1 MRHNA, CDR2 SNTAGT. V was pared by 3 bases and J by 2 bases, with 11 bases between. The CDR3 spells CASSETGDGNQPQHF. For the CDR3, the DNA is TGTGCCAGCAGTGAAACCGGGGACGGCAATCAGCCCCAGCATTTT.

CDR3 region: CASTYRAEQFF. DNA of the CDR3: TGTGCCAGCACGTACCGGGCCGAGCAGTTCTTC. The genes are TRBV28 and TRBJ2-1, with D unresolved. The CDR3 is 11 amino acids. The germline gives CDR1 MDHEN, CDR2 SYDVKM. V lost 7 bases to trimming and J lost 10 bases, with 11 bases between them. The complete variable domain, with remaining parts taken from reference TRBV28 and TRBJ2-1, reads DVKVTQSSRYLVKRTGEKVFLECVQDMDHENMFWYRQDPGLGLRLIYFSYDVKMKEKGDIPEGYSVSREKKERFSLILESASTNQTSMYLCASTYRAEQFFGPGTRLTVL.